This is a list of T cell receptor beta chains from one sample in a study of T cell repertoires in cytomegalovirus infection. TCRdb analysed the reads with MiXCR anew, one entry per CDR3 protein. The repertoire includes under 850,000 distinct CDR3 sequences, 35% of them detected once, and about 2.8% sits in the top ten. Sample: PBMCs. The receptors here all came from a human donor in good health (CMV status not recorded). Some clones in this sample may be carry-over from other donors' samples. The CDR3 runs from the conserved cysteine through the conserved F or W. Fields, in order: clone size, V gene, D gene, J gene, CDR3 DNA, CDR3 protein. A D gene is named only where the DNA matches it firmly. Rows give clone size only sometimes, using once, few, many, or a class for an expanded clone.

NA	TRBV4-1	TRBD2	TRBJ2-1	TGCGCCAGCAGCCAAGAAGGAAGCGGGGTCCACAATGAGCAGTTCTTC	CASSQEGSGVHNEQFF
few	TRBV23-1	NA	TRBJ1-2	TGCGCCAGCAGTCAATCTACAGCGGCTAACTATGGCTACACCTTC	CASSQSTAANYGYTF
NA	TRBV28	TRBD1	TRBJ1-5	TGTGCCAGCGCCCGGGACAGGAGCAATCAGCACCAGCATTTT	CASARDRSNQHQHF
few	TRBV5-1	NA	TRBJ2-2	TGCGCCAGCAGCTTCGCTTGGTCCGGGGAGCTGTTTTTT	CASSFAWSGELFF
few	TRBV6-1	TRBD1	TRBJ1-5	TGTGCCAGCAGCGTTAGACAGGGTACCCGGGGGTCAGGCAATCAGCCCCAGCATTTT	CASSVRQGTRGSGNQPQHF
few	TRBV25-1	NA	TRBJ1-1	TGTGCCAGCAGTGAACGAGGACATTTGAACACTGAAGCTTTCTTT	CASSERGHLNTEAFF
many	TRBV5-1	NA	TRBJ2-3	TGCGCCAGCAGCCCCCTCGATCCGACAGTCGATACGCAGTATTTT	CASSPLDPTVDTQYF
many	TRBV4-2	TRBD1	TRBJ1-4	TGTGCCAGCAGCCAAGATACAGGGGCTAATGAAAAACTGTTTTTT	CASSQDTGANEKLFF
few	TRBV28	NA	TRBJ1-2	TGTGCCAGCAGTATTAGCAGGGTCAGCTACACCTTC	CASSISRVSYTF
many	TRBV7-8	NA	TRBJ2-5	TGTGCCAGCAGCTTAGGACACCTTCAAGAGACCCAGTACTTC	CASSLGHLQETQYF
few	TRBV11-3	NA	TRBJ2-1	TGTGCCAGCAGCTTAGCAGCGTGGGGAACAGGCCTCTCCTACAATGAGCAGTTCTTC	CASSLAAWGTGLSYNEQFF
few	TRBV10-3	TRBD2	TRBJ2-1	TGTGCCATCAGTGATAGGACTAGCGGGGGGAACAATGAGCAGTTCTTC	CAISDRTSGGNNEQFF
NA	TRBV7-9	TRBD1	TRBJ1-1	TGTGCCAGCAGCTTAGGGCAGGGGGAGGACACTGAAGCTTTCTTT	CASSLGQGEDTEAFF
NA	TRBV5-5	NA	TRBJ2-5	TGTGCCAGCAGCATAGGGGGTGAAGAGACCCAGTACTTC	CASSIGGEETQYF
NA	TRBV5-1	NA	TRBJ1-1	TGCGCCAGCAGTGTAGCCTTTGGGGCTGAAGCTTTCTTT	CASSVAFGAEAFF
few	TRBV28	NA	TRBJ1-2	TGTGCCAGCAGTTCCCCCAAAGGCGGCTACACCTTC	CASSSPKGGYTF
NA	TRBV23-1	TRBD2	TRBJ2-7	TGCGCCAGCAGGACCCCAGGACTAGCGGTGTACGAGCAGTACTTC	CASRTPGLAVYEQYF
NA	TRBV9	NA	TRBJ1-3	TGTGCCAGCAGCGTCCGACACGGAAACACCATATATTTT	CASSVRHGNTIYF
NA	TRBV11-2	TRBD1	TRBJ2-7	TGTGCCAGCAGCTTAGGGGGACAGGGTCACCACGAGCAGTACTTC	CASSLGGQGHHEQYF
few	TRBV7-4	NA	TRBJ1-6	TGTGCCAGCAGCTTCCGGGATAGCTCCTATAATTCACCCCTCCACTTT	CASSFRDSSYNSPLHF
NA	TRBV7-2	NA	TRBJ1-6	TGTGCCAGCAGCCCGAGTCTACAGGCCCATTCACCCCTCCACTTT	CASSPSLQAHSPLHF
few	TRBV19	NA	TRBJ1-1	TGTGCCAGTAGGTTTCCGTTTATGAACACTGAAGCTTTCTTT	CASRFPFMNTEAFF
NA	TRBV27	NA	TRBJ1-4	TGTGCCAGCAGTGAGGGCCAGTTGGAGGAAAAACTGTTTTTT	CASSEGQLEEKLFF
NA	TRBV6-5	TRBD2	TRBJ2-7	TGTGCCAGCAGTACAGCGGGAGGCGTTGTGGGGGAGCAGTACTTC	CASSTAGGVVGEQYF
NA	TRBV18	TRBD1	TRBJ1-2	TGTGCCAGCTCACGAGACAGGGATGGCTACACCTTC	CASSRDRDGYTF
NA	TRBV12-3/TRBV12-4	TRBD2	TRBJ2-7	TGTGCCAGCAGACAAGGACTAGCGGGAGTAATGTCCTACGAGCAGTACTTC	CASRQGLAGVMSYEQYF
few	TRBV28	TRBD1	TRBJ2-7	TGTGCCAGCGGCGGGACAGGGAAATCCTACGAGCAGTACTTC	CASGGTGKSYEQYF
few	TRBV27	TRBD1	TRBJ1-5	TGTGCCAGCAGCCGGACAGGGGGCGGCAATCAGCCCCAGCATTTT	CASSRTGGGNQPQHF
NA	TRBV11-2	NA	TRBJ2-1	TGTGCCAGCAGCCCCAATGCAGGACGGAGTCTCCGGGAGCAGTTCTTC	CASSPNAGRSLREQFF
once	TRBV20-1	NA	TRBJ2-7	TGCAGTGCTAGATGGCCGGAGAGCCACTACGAGCAGTACTTC	CSARWPESHYEQYF
many	TRBV25-1	TRBD2	TRBJ2-1	TGTGCCAGCAGTGAACCCCTGGGCGGGAGGGTCTACAATGAGCAGTTCTTC	CASSEPLGGRVYNEQFF
NA	TRBV7-8	NA	TRBJ2-3	TGTGCCAGACGTTCGGTGCGGGACACAGATTCGCAGTATTTT	CARRSVRDTDSQYF
NA	TRBV7-2	NA	TRBJ2-1	TGTGCCAGCAGCTTAGGGGCCACTGAGCAGTTCTTC	CASSLGATEQFF
few	TRBV28	TRBD1	TRBJ2-3	TGTGCCAGCAGCCCCCAGGGGACAGGTACGGATACGCAGTATTTT	CASSPQGTGTDTQYF
few	TRBV29-1	NA	TRBJ1-1	TGCAGCGGGGGCGCACAGGCTGAAGCTTTCTTT	CSGGAQAEAFF
NA	TRBV20-1	TRBD2	TRBJ2-1	TGCAGTGCTAGAGGTAGGACGCTGCGGGAGGTTCCCCACAATGAGCAGTTCTTC	CSARGRTLREVPHNEQFF
few	TRBV29-1	NA	TRBJ2-3	TGCAGCGTTGAAGATCTTTTGGGTTTGTATGAAGATACGCAGTATTTT	CSVEDLLGLYEDTQYF
NA	TRBV18	TRBD1	TRBJ1-4	TGTGCCAGCTCACCACAGGGACAGGGCTATGAAAAACTGTTTTTT	CASSPQGQGYEKLFF
NA	TRBV20-1	NA	TRBJ2-3	TGCAGTGCGTCAGGGAGCACAGATACGCAGTATTTT	CSASGSTDTQYF
few	TRBV5-1	TRBD1	TRBJ2-7	TGCGCCAGCAGCCAGGGACAGGGTATCTACGAGCAGTACTTC	CASSQGQGIYEQYF
NA	TRBV20-1	TRBD2	TRBJ2-3	TGCAGTGCTAGAGATATAAGCGGGGGCCCAGATACGCAGGATTTT	CSARDISGGPDTQDF
once	TRBV23-1	TRBD1	TRBJ1-1	TGCGCCAGCAGTCAAACTCAGGGGGCAAGGACTGAAGCTTTCTTT	CASSQTQGARTEAFF
few	TRBV4-2	TRBD2	TRBJ2-2	TGTGCCAGCAGCCAGCCGGGACTAGCGGGGGGATCCACCGGGGAGCTGTTTTTT	CASSQPGLAGGSTGELFF
once	TRBV10-2	TRBD2	TRBJ2-7	TGCGCCAGCAGTGAGTCTGGGGGACTAGTCCAGAAGCAGTACTTC	CASSESGGLVQKQYF
many	TRBV7-9	NA	TRBJ2-5	TGTGCCAGCAGCGAGGGGCTAGGGACCCCCCAAGAGACCCAGTACTTC	CASSEGLGTPQETQYF
NA	TRBV19	NA	TRBJ1-1	TGTGCCAGTAGTATAGAGTGGCAGGGGAACACTGAAGCTTTCTTT	CASSIEWQGNTEAFF
NA	TRBV7-6	NA	TRBJ1-2	TGTGCCAGCAGCCCTACAAACCAGGGAAATGGCTACACCTTC	CASSPTNQGNGYTF
few	TRBV19	TRBD1	TRBJ2-7	TGTGCCAGTAGTGGGACAGGGGTGTGGACCTTC	CASSGTGVWTF
few	TRBV5-1	NA	TRBJ1-1	TGCGCCAGCAGCCCACGGACAGTGGTCACTGAAGCTTTCTTT	CASSPRTVVTEAFF
few	TRBV6-2/TRBV6-3	TRBD2	TRBJ2-3	TGTGCCTGCGGGTTCAGCGGGATTACAGATACGCAGTATTTT	CACGFSGITDTQYF
many	TRBV12-3/TRBV12-4	NA	TRBJ1-2	TGTGCCAGCAGTTTAGGGCTGTCAGCTAACTATGGCTACACCTTC	CASSLGLSANYGYTF